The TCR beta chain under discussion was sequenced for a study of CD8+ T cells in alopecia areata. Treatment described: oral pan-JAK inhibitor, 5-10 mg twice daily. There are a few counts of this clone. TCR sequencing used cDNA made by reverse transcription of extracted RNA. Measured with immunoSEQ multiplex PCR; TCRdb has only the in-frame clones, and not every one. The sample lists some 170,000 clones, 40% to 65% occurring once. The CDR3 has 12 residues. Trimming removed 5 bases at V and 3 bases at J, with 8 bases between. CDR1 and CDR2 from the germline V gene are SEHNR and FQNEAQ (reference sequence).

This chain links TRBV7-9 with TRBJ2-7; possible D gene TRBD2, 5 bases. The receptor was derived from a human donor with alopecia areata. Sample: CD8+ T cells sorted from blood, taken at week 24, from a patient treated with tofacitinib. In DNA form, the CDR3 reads TGTGCCAGCAGCGAGCGGAACTACGAGCAGTACTTC. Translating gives CASSERNYEQYF.